This TCR beta chain was profiled in a study of beta chain features in type 1 diabetes. Germline V gene lookup returns CDR1 SGHNT and CDR2 YYREEE (reference sequence). V was trimmed by 6 bases and J by 6 bases, leaving 14 bases between them. CDR3 size: 13 residues. Study results and limitations: Shortening of TCRB CDR3s, moderate but significant, appeared in all four CD4+ subsets of Type 1 diabetes patients.

Every isolated RNA sample was fully reverse transcribed, so sequencing captured expressed TCRB transcripts. The average read count of naive, central memory and regulatory T cell samples was about 3.57 million. Assay used: immunoSEQ multiplex PCR; TCRdb lists only in-frame clones, some missing. The table records 350,000 to 450,000 clones, roughly 14% of them present only once. This clone was seen a handful of times. Its antigen is not known. The chain uses TRBV5-4 and TRBJ2-3; D is unresolved. Material: naive CD4+ T cells from blood. The sequence came from a man aged 25 to 45 in good health. CDR3 amino acids: CASNQPHDDTQYF. The CDR3 DNA is TGTGCCAGCAATCAGCCGCACGATGATACGCAGTATTTT.